These T cell receptor beta chains were read from a single sample in a study of cytomegalovirus exposure and HLA in healthy donors. Using immunoSEQ multiplex PCR, the repertoire was profiled, and TCRdb retains in-frame clones only, with some absent. This table has nearly 200,000 clones, 82% appearing once. The material sequenced was PBMCs. Receptors were obtained from a boy aged 2 to 10 in good health and CMV-seronegative. Both conserved end residues are part of each CDR3. A D gene is named only where the DNA matches it firmly. Only some rows state a clone size, as once, few, many or a class for expanded clones.

TRBV19,TRBJ1-1,NA,NA,TGTGCCAGTAGTGGTGGGGCGTGGAGGAACACTGAAGCTTTCTTT,CASSGGAWRNTEAFF
TRBV10-3,TRBJ1-1,NA,TRBD1,TGTGCCATCAGGGGGACAGGGCTGAACACTGAAGCTTTCTTT,CAIRGTGLNTEAFF
TRBV2,TRBJ2-7,NA,NA,TGTGCCAGCAGGCTCCGGGACTCGGAGGGCTACGAGCAGTACTTC,CASRLRDSEGYEQYF
TRBV7-9,TRBJ2-7,NA,NA,TGTGCCAGCAGCTTAGGGGCCATGGACGAGCAGTACTTC,CASSLGAMDEQYF
TRBV5-1,TRBJ2-5,NA,NA,TGCGCCAGCAGCTTGACGGGCGGGGGCCTGGAGACCCAGTACTTC,CASSLTGGGLETQYF
TRBV7-2,TRBJ2-2,NA,TRBD1,TGTGCCAGCAGAGGGGACAGCGCGAACACCGGGGAGCTGTTTTTT,CASRGDSANTGELFF
TRBV11-2,TRBJ1-5,NA,TRBD1,TGTGCCAGCAGCCAAGGGGCAGGGGGCGGAAGCAATCAGCCCCAGCATTTT,CASSQGAGGGSNQPQHF
TRBV5-1,TRBJ1-5,NA,TRBD1,TGCGCCAGCAGCCCGGGACAGGGGGGAAATCAGCCCCAGCATTTT,CASSPGQGGNQPQHF
TRBV9,TRBJ2-2,NA,TRBD1,TGTGCCAGCAGCGAACAGGGGGCGAACGGGGAGCTGTTTTTT,CASSEQGANGELFF
TRBV7-3,TRBJ2-1,NA,NA,TGTGCCAGCAGCACTAGGGCCGGGGATGAGCAGTTCTTC,CASSTRAGDEQFF
TRBV27,TRBJ2-7,NA,TRBD1,TGTGCCAGCTCGAGAACTCTCCGGGACAGATACGAGCAGTACTTC,CASSRTLRDRYEQYF
TRBV6-1,TRBJ2-5,NA,TRBD2,TGTGCCAGCAGTGAGACTAGCGGGGGCTTCCGACGTTGGACCCAGTACTTC,CASSETSGGFRRWTQYF
TRBV10-3,TRBJ2-1,once,TRBD1,TGTGCCATCAGTGAGCCACAGGGGAAGGGAAATGAGCAGTTCTTC,CAISEPQGKGNEQFF
TRBV30,TRBJ1-3,NA,TRBD1,TGTGCCTGGAGTGTACAGGGGGGAAACACCATATATTTT,CAWSVQGGNTIYF
TRBV18,TRBJ1-2,NA,TRBD1,TGTGCCAGCTCACCAATGACAGGGATGGATGGCTACACCTTC,CASSPMTGMDGYTF
TRBV7-9,TRBJ1-4,NA,NA,TGTGCCAGCAGCTTCTCCGCAACTAATGAAAAACTGTTTTTT,CASSFSATNEKLFF
TRBV7-9,TRBJ1-2,NA,TRBD1,TGTTCCAGCAGCTCCGGGGGACAGGAGGAGCGTGGCTACACCTTC,CSSSSGGQEERGYTF
TRBV6-1,TRBJ2-4,NA,TRBD1,TGTGCCAGCAGTGAGGACAGGGGGCACGGAAACATTCAGTACTTC,CASSEDRGHGNIQYF
TRBV5-1,TRBJ2-5,NA,TRBD1,TGCGCCAGCAGCTTCCGGACAGGGATACAAAAAGAGACCCAGTACTTC,CASSFRTGIQKETQYF
TRBV11-2,TRBJ2-4,NA,TRBD2,TGTGCCAGCAGCTTAGGGACTAGCGGGGCCAAAAACATTCAGTACTTC,CASSLGTSGAKNIQYF
TRBV7-9,TRBJ1-1,NA,NA,TGTGCCAGCAGCTTACGAGGCACTGAAGCTTTCTTT,CASSLRGTEAFF
TRBV6-6,TRBJ1-1,NA,TRBD1,TGTGCCAGAGCCGAACAGGGGCCGGTGAAAGGAGCTTTCTTT,CARAEQGPVKGAFF
TRBV6-5,TRBJ2-3,NA,NA,TGTGCCAGCAGTTACTCGGAGGTCACAGATACGCAGTATTTT,CASSYSEVTDTQYF
TRBV18,TRBJ2-5,few,NA,TGTGCCAGCTCACCACATGCGAAATTGGTGTTGGAGACCCAGTACTTC,CASSPHAKLVLETQYF
TRBV4-3,TRBJ1-1,NA,TRBD1,TGCGCCAGCAGCCAAAAGCAGGGGGACGGGGCTTTCTTT,CASSQKQGDGAFF
TRBV5-1,TRBJ2-5,NA,TRBD2,TGCGCCAGCAGCTTGGACGGGGGGGCCGGAGAGACCCAGTACTTC,CASSLDGGAGETQYF
TRBV7-9,TRBJ2-7,once,TRBD1,TGTGCCAGCAGCACCGACAGGGAGTACGAGCAGTACTTC,CASSTDREYEQYF
TRBV15,TRBJ2-1,NA,NA,TGTGCCACCAGCAGAGAAGAGGGCAGTCAGTTCTTC,CATSREEGSQFF
TRBV6-6,TRBJ1-2,NA,TRBD1,TGTGCCAGCACCTGGGGGACAGCAAGCGACTACACCTTC,CASTWGTASDYTF
TRBV7-9,TRBJ2-6,NA,TRBD2,TGTCTCGCGGGGGTGTCTGGGGCCAACGTCCTGACTTTC,CLAGVSGANVLTF
TRBV2,TRBJ2-2,few,NA,TGTGCCACGATCCGGGCGGGGGCTTACACCGGGGAGCTGTTTTTT,CATIRAGAYTGELFF
TRBV6-4,TRBJ1-1,NA,NA,TGTGCCAGCCAGACAGATAACACTGAAGCTTTCTTT,CASQTDNTEAFF
TRBV7-2,TRBJ2-5,NA,TRBD2,TGTGCCAGCAGCCCGAGGGGGGCGGGGGCGGGGGGGACCCAGTACTTC,CASSPRGAGAGGTQYF
TRBV4-3,TRBJ2-1,once,NA,TGCGCCAGCAGCCAAGATACTAGCTCCTACAATGAGCAGTTCTTC,CASSQDTSSYNEQFF
TRBV7-9,TRBJ2-2,NA,NA,TGTTCCAGCAGCTTAGAGCACGAGTACACCGGGGAGCTGTTTTTT,CSSSLEHEYTGELFF
TRBV10-3,TRBJ2-7,NA,TRBD2,TGTGCCATCAGTGGGGAGCGGGGGGGCCTCTACGAGCAGTACTTC,CAISGERGGLYEQYF
TRBV4-3,TRBJ1-2,NA,TRBD1,TGCGCCAGCAGCAGGACAGGGAACTATGGCTACACCTTC,CASSRTGNYGYTF
TRBV5-1,TRBJ2-2,NA,TRBD1,TGCGCCAGCAGCTGGGGACAGGGTAACACCGGGGAGCTGTTTTTT,CASSWGQGNTGELFF
TRBV29-1,TRBJ2-1,NA,NA,TGCAGCGTTGAAGATACCGGGGTCAACAATGAGCAGTTCTTC,CSVEDTGVNNEQFF
TRBV6-5,TRBJ2-7,NA,NA,TGTGCCAGCAGTTACAATGCACCGAGCGACGAGCAGTACTTC,CASSYNAPSDEQYF
TRBV19,TRBJ2-7,NA,TRBD2,TGTGCCAGTAGTATCAGCGGGACGGATTTTGTGGACGAGCAGTACTTC,CASSISGTDFVDEQYF
TRBV7-6,TRBJ2-2,NA,TRBD2,TGTGCCAGCAGCTCTTTTCCCGGGTTACTAGCGAGGTGGGCGAACACCGGGGAGCTGTTTTTT,CASSSFPGLLARWANTGELFF
TRBV5-4,TRBJ1-4,NA,NA,TGTGCCAGCAGCGTCCGGGGAGGTGAAAAACTGTTTTTT,CASSVRGGEKLFF
TRBV18,TRBJ2-2,NA,TRBD2,TGTGCCAGCTCCCCGACACAAGCGGGGGCGAGGACCGGGGAGCTGTTTTTT,CASSPTQAGARTGELFF
TRBV6-5,TRBJ1-5,NA,TRBD1,TGTGCCAGCAGTACGACAGGGGAAGGCAATCAGCCCCAGCATTTT,CASSTTGEGNQPQHF
TRBV2,TRBJ1-3,NA,NA,TGTGCCAGCAGTCTCAGGGCGGACACCATATATTTT,CASSLRADTIYF
TRBV7-2,TRBJ2-1,once,TRBD2,TGTGCCAGCAGCCCAGACGACAGCGGGGGGTACTACAATGAGCAGTTCTTC,CASSPDDSGGYYNEQFF
TRBV4-3,TRBJ1-3,NA,NA,TGCGCCAGCAGCCAAGTGGTGGCTCCCAGTTACACCATATATTTT,CASSQVVAPSYTIYF
TRBV7-6,TRBJ2-5,NA,NA,TGTGCCAGCAGCCCGCGGCTCCAAGAGACCCAGTACTTC,CASSPRLQETQYF